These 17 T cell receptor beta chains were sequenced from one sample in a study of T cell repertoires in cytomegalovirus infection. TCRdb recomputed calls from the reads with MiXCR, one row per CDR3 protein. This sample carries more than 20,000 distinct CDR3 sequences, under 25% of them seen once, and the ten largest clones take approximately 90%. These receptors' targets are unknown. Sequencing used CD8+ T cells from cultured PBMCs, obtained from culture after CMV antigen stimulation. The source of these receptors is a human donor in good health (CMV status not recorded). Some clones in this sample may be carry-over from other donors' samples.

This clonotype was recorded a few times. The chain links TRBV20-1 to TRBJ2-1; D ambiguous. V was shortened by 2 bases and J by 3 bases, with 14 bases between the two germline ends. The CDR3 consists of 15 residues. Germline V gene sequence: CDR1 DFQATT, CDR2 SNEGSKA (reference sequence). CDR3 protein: CSARPIVGDYNEQFF. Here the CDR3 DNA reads TGCAGTGCTAGACCCATAGTGGGCGACTACAATGAGCAGTTCTTC.

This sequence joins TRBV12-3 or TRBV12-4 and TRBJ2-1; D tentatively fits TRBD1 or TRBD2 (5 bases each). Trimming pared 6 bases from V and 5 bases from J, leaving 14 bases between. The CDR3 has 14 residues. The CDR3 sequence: CASSGRDLDNEQFF. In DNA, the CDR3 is TGTGCCAGCAGCGGCCGGGACCTGGACAATGAGCAGTTCTTC.

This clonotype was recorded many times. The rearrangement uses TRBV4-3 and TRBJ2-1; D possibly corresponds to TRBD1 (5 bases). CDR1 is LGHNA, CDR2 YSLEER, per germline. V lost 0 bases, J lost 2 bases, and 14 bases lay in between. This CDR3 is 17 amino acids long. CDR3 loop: CASSQDLGDGAYNEQFF. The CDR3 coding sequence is TGCGCCAGCAGCCAAGATTTAGGGGATGGCGCCTACAATGAGCAGTTCTTC.

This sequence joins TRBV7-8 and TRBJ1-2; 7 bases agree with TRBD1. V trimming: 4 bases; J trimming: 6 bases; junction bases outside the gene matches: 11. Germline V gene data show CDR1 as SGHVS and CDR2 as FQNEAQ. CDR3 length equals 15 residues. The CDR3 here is CASSSLSGGSDGYTF. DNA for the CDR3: TGTGCCAGCAGCTCACTCTCAGGGGGTAGCGATGGCTACACCTTC.

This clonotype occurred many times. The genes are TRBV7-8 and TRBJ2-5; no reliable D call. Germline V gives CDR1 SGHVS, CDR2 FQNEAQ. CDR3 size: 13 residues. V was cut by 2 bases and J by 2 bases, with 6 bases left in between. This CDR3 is CASSLLHQETQYF. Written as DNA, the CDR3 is TGTGCCAGCAGCTTATTACATCAAGAGACCCAGTACTTC.

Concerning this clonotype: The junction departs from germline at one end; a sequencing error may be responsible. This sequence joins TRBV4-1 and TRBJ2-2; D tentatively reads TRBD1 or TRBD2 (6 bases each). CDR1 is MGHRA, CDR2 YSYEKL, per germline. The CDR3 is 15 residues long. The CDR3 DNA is TGCGCCAGCAGCCAAGAACCACAGGGAGAGGGGGGGCTGTTTTTT. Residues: CASSQEPQGEGGLFF.

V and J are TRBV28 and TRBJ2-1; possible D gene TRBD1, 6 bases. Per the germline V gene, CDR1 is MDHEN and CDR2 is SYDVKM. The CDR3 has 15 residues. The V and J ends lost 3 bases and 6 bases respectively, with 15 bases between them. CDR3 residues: CASSFSGRGSNEQFF. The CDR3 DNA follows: TGTGCCAGCAGTTTTTCGGGTAGGGGGAGCAATGAGCAGTTCTTC.

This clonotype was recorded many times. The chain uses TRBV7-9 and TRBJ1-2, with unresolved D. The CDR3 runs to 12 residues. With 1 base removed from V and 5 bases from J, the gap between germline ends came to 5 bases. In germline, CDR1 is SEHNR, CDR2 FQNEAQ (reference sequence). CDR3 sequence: CASSLGVYGYTF. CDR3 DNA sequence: TGTGCCAGCAGCTTAGGAGTTTATGGCTACACCTTC.

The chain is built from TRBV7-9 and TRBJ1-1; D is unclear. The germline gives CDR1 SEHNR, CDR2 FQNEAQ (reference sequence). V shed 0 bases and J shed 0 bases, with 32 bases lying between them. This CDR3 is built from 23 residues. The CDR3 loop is CASSLALGFPEMAEKSMNTEAFF. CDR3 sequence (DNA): TGTGCCAGCAGCTTAGCGCTAGGGTTCCCTGAGATGGCTGAGAAATCTATGAACACTGAAGCTTTCTTT.

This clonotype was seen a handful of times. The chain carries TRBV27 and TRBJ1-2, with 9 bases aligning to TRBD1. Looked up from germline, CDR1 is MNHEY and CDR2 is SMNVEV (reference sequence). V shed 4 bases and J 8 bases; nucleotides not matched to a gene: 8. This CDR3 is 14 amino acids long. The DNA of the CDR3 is TGTGCCAGCAGTTCACTCACAGGGGGCATCGGCTACACCTTC. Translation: CASSSLTGGIGYTF.

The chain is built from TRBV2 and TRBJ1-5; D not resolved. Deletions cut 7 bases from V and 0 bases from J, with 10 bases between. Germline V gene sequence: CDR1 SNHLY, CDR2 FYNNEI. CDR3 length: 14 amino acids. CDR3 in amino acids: CASTSRDSNQPQHF. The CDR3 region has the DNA TGTGCCAGCACTTCGAGGGATAGCAATCAGCCCCAGCATTTT.

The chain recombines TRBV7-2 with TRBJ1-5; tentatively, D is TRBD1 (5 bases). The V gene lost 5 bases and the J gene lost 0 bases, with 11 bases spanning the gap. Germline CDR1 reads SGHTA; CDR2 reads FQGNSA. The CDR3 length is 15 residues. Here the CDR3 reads CASSADSYSNQPQHF. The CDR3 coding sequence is TGTGCCAGCAGCGCTGACAGTTATAGCAATCAGCCCCAGCATTTT.

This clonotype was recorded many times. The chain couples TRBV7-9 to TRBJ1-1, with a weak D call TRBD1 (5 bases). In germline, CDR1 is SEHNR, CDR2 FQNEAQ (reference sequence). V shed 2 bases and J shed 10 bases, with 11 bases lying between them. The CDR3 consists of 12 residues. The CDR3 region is CASSLSRQGAFF. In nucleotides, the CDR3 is TGTGCCAGCAGCTTATCCCGTCAGGGAGCTTTCTTT.

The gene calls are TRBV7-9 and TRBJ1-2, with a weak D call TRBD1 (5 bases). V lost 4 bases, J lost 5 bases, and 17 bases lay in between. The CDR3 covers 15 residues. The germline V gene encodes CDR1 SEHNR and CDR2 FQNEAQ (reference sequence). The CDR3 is CASSSGTEWVYGYTF. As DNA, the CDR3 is TGTGCCAGCAGCTCCGGGACCGAATGGGTATATGGCTACACCTTC.

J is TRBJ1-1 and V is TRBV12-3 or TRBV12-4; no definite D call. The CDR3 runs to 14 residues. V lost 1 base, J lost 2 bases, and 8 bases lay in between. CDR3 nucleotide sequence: TGTGCCAGCAGTTTAGGTTACTTCAACACTGAAGCTTTCTTT. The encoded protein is CASSLGYFNTEAFF.

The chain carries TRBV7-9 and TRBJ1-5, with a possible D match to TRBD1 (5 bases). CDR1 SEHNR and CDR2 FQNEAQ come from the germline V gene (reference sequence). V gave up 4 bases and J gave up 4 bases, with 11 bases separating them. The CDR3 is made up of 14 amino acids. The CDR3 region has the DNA TGTGCCAGCAGCTACCCGGGACCGAATCAGCCCCAGCATTTT. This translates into CASSYPGPNQPQHF.

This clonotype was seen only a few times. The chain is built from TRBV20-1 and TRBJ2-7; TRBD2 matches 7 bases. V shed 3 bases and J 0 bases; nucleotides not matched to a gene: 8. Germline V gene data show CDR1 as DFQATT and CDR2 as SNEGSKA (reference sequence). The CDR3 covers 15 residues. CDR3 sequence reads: CSARMSSGASYEQYF. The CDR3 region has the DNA TGCAGTGCTAGGATGTCCAGCGGGGCCTCCTACGAGCAGTACTTC.